This TCR beta chain is drawn from a study of blood T cell repertoires in COVID-19. The J segment lost 4 bases and the V segment lost 3 bases, leaving 10 bases of the junction unmatched. In germline, CDR1 is KGHSH, CDR2 LQKENI. This CDR3 contains 16 residues. In the study's own analysis: It was from reference gene primer amplification that nucleated cell counts were estimated. Sequenced by immunoSEQ multiplex PCR; TCRdb stores in-frame clones only, minus some. The V and J calls and clone size come from that table; D and trimming were worked out from the DNA. The data show about 69,000 clones, 75% to 90% seen once. Recruited during active infection, patients (from Seattle) were subsequently followed longitudinally.

The receptor comes from a middle-aged man with COVID-19, enrolled during active disease. This chain links TRBV18 with TRBJ1-1; 8 bases fit TRBD1. The sequenced material came from peripheral blood. This chain's CDR3 is CASSPYRGSSVTEAFF. The CDR3 nucleotides are TGTGCCAGCTCACCGTACAGGGGGAGCAGCGTCACTGAAGCTTTCTTT.